This T cell receptor beta chain appears in the sequencing data of a study of blood T cell repertoires in COVID-19. Study information: T cells, B-cell-depleted T cells, or PBMCs provided the cDNA or gDNA that served as material.

TCRdb keeps only in-frame clones here, not all; method: immunoSEQ multiplex PCR. The sample comprises 100,000 to 130,000 clones, approximately 82% of which are singletons, and less than 5% rests with the top ten. Germline V gene sequence: CDR1 SEHNR, CDR2 FQNEAQ (reference sequence). V was clipped by 4 bases and J by 2 bases; unmatched bases: 4. The CDR3 has 16 residues. This clonotype was sampled from a woman in her 70s with acute or convalescent COVID-19. The sample was peripheral blood. V usage is TRBV7-9 and J usage is TRBJ2-3, with 12 bases identical to TRBD1. The CDR3 spells CASSSPGQGATDTQYF. The CDR3 region has the DNA TGTGCCAGCAGCTCCCCGGGACAGGGGGCCACAGATACGCAGTATTTT.